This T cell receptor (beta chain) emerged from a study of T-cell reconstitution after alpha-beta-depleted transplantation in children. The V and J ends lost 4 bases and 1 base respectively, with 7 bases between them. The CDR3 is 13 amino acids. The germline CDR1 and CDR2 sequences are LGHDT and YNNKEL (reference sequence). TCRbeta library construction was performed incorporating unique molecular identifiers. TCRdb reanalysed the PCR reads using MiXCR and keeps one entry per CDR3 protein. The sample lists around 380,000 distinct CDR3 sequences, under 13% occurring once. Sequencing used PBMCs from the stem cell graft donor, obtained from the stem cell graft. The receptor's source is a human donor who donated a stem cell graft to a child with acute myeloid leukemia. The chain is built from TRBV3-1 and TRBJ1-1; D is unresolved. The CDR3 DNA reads TGTGCCAGCAGCCCCCTGGAGAACACTGAAGCTTTCTTT. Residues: CASSPLENTEAFF.